This T cell receptor (beta chain) comes out of a study of blood T cell repertoires in COVID-19. Background on the study: Some COVID-19 samples were acute and others convalescent; all came from the United States, Italy and Spain. The cDNA or gDNA used as material had been derived from T cells, B-cell-depleted T cells, or PBMCs.

This clone was counted a single time. Germline CDR1 SGHRS, CDR2 YFSETQ. V was shortened by 3 bases and J by 4 bases, with 20 bases between the two germline ends. CDR3 length equals 16 residues. Produced via immunoSEQ multiplex PCR; TCRdb's table is partial and in-frame only. The sample records roughly 53,000 clones, 90% being singletons. The V gene is TRBV5-1, the J gene TRBJ2-7; maybe TRBD1 (6 bases). The source material was peripheral blood. The receptor was isolated from a woman aged 40 to 49 with active COVID-19. Here the CDR3 reads CASSYTGAQGRYEQYF. CDR3 DNA: TGCGCCAGCAGCTACACCGGGGCACAGGGCAGGTACGAGCAGTACTTC.